This note documents a single TCR beta chain sequence. The target antigen is unknown. TCRbeta library preparation incorporated unique molecular identifiers. TCRdb passed the PCR reads through MiXCR, listing each CDR3 protein once. In the table there are 600,000 to 700,000 distinct CDR3 sequences, roughly 14% of which are singletons. The data were taken from a study of T-cell reconstitution after alpha-beta-depleted transplantation in children. Study observations and caveats: Reportedly, only several hundred clones from non-depleted graft cells drove alpha-beta T-cell counts at about two months. Some patients showed high day-60 TCRbeta diversity, which derived from surviving recipient T cells and thymic progenitors. After one year, T-cell counts and TCRbeta diversity mostly came from new T cells.

The CDR3 has 15 amino acids. V lost 2 bases and J lost 3; bases outside the gene matches: 7. Germline CDR1 reads SNHLY; CDR2 reads FYNNEI. The chain employs TRBV2 and TRBJ2-7; 7 nucleotides agree with TRBD1. The sample here was PBMCs, taken before TCRalphabeta/CD19-depleted stem cell transplant. This TCR derives from a girl aged 2-10 years with congenital amegakaryocytic thrombocytopenia, due to receive a stem cell transplant. CDR3 amino acids: CASSERTGDYYEQYF. In DNA form, the CDR3 reads TGTGCCAGCAGTGAAAGGACAGGAGACTACTACGAGCAGTACTTC.